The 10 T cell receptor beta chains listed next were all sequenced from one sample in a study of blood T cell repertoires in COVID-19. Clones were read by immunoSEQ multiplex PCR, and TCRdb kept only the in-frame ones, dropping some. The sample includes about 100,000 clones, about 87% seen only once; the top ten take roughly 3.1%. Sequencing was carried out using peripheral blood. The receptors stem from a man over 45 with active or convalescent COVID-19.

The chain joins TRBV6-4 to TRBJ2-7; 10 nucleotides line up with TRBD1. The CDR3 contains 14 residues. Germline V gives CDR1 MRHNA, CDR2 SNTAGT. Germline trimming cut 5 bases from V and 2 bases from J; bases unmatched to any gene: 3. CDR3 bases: TGTGCCAGCAGTACCGGGACAGGGGCCTACGAGCAGTACTTC. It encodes CASSTGTGAYEQYF.

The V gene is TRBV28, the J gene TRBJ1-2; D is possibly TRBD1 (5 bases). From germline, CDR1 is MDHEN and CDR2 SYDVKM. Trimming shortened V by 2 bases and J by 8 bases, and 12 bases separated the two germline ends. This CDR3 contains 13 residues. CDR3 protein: CASSLGQGRGYTF. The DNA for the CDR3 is TGTGCCAGCAGTTTAGGGCAGGGAAGAGGCTACACCTTC.

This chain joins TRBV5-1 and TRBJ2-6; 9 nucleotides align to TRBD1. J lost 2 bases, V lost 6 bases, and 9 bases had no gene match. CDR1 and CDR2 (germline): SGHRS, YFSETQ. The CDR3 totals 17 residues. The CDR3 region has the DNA TGCGCCAGCAACCCGGGACAGGGTCTAACTGGGGCCAACGTCCTGACTTTC. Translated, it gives CASNPGQGLTGANVLTF.

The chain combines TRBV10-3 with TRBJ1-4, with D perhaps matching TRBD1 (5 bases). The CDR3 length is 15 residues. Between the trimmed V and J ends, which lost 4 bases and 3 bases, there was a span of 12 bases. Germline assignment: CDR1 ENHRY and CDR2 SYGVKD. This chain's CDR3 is CAISGVRGSNEKLFF. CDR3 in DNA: TGTGCCATCAGTGGGGTTAGGGGTTCTAATGAAAAACTGTTTTTT.

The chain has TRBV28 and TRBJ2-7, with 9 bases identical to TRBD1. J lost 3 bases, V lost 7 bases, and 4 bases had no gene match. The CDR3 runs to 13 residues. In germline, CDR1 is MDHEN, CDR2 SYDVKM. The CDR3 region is CASIPGQGYEQYF. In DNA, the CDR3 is TGTGCCAGCATTCCGGGACAGGGCTACGAGCAGTACTTC.

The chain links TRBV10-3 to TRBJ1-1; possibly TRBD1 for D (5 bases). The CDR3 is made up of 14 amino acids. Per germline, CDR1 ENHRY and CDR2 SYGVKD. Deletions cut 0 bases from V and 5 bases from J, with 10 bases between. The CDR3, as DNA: TGTGCCATCAGTGAGTCGGGGGGTTGGACTGAAGCTTTCTTT. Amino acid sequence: CAISESGGWTEAFF.

For the CDR3, the DNA is TGTGCCAGCGGGCGGGGGTCGAGGACTGAAGCTTTCTTT. Translation: CASGRGSRTEAFF. The rearrangement joins TRBV28 to TRBJ1-1, with a possible D match to TRBD1 (5 bases). This CDR3 spans 13 amino acids. CDR1 is MDHEN, CDR2 SYDVKM, per germline. V lost 8 bases to trimming and J lost 5 bases, with 15 bases between them.

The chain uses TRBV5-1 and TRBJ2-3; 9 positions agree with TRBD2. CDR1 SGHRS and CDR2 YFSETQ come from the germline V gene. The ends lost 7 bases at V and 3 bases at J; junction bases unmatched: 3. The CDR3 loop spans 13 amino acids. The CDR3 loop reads CASRLAATDTQYF. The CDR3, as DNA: TGCGCCAGCCGACTAGCGGCTACAGATACGCAGTATTTT.

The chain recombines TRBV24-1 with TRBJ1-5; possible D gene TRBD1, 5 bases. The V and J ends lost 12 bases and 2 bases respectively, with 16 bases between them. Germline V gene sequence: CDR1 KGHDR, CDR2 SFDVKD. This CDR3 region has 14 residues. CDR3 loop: CAPRWSRGNQPQHF. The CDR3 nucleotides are TGTGCCCCTCGGTGGAGCAGGGGCAATCAGCCCCAGCATTTT.

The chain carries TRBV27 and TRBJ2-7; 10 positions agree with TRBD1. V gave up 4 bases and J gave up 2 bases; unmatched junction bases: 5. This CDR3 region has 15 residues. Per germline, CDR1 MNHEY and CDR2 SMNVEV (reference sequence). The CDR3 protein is CASSWSGQGPYEQYF. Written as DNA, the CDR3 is TGTGCCAGCAGTTGGTCGGGACAGGGGCCCTACGAGCAGTACTTC.